This TCR beta chain was identified during a study of CD8 T cells in Susac syndrome. Deletions cut 2 bases from V and 0 bases from J, with 5 bases between. CDR1 DFQATT and CDR2 SNEGSKA come from the germline V gene (reference sequence). The CDR3 has 13 amino acids. With random hexamers, about 0.5 to 1 ug RNA was reverse transcribed. TCRdb reprocessed the immunoSEQ multiplex PCR reads with MiXCR, giving one entry per CDR3 protein. Among nearly 110,000 distinct CDR3 sequences listed, around 94% were seen once. Sequencing used CD8+ T cells from PBMCs. This rearrangement joins TRBV20-1 to TRBJ2-1; D is ambiguous. This sequence originates from a human donor with Susac syndrome. CDR3 protein: CSARPTSYNEQFF. In DNA form, the CDR3 reads TGCAGTGCTAGACCCACCTCCTACAATGAGCAGTTCTTC.